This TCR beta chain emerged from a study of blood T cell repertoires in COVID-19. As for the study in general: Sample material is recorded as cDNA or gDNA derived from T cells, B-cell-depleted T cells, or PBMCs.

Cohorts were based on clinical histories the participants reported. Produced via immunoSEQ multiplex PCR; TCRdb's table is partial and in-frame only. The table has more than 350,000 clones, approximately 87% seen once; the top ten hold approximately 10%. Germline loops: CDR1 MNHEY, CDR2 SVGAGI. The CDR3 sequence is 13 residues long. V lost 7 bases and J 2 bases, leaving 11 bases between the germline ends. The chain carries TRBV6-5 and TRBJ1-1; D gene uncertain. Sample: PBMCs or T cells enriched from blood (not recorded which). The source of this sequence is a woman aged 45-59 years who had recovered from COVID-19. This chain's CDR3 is CASTLHGNTEAFF. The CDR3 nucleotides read TGTGCCAGCACACTTCACGGTAACACTGAAGCTTTCTTT.